One and the same sample provided the 21 T cell receptor beta chains below, sequenced in a study of graft-versus-host responses after intestinal transplantation. Their target antigens are unknown. Sequencing used immunoSEQ multiplex PCR; TCRdb keeps in-frame clones, though not all of them. The top ten hold approximately 0.2% of the sample, which has over 85,000 clones, approximately 94% seen once. Sequenced material: unstimulated CD4+ T cells sorted from spleen or lymph node cells, taken before transplant. Source of these receptors: a human donor who was the organ donor for an intestinal transplant.

Of note for this clone: The sample carries other DNA sequences with the same CDR3. The rearrangement joins TRBV30 to TRBJ2-3; maybe TRBD2 (5 bases). The germline gives CDR1 GTSNPN, CDR2 SVGIG (reference sequence). The CDR3 contains 14 residues. V was cut by 4 bases and J by 4 bases, with 15 bases left in between. The chain's CDR3 is CAWTPLRGSDTQYF. In DNA, the CDR3 is TGTGCCTGGACCCCACTCCGGGGATCAGATACGCAGTATTTT.

The rearrangement links TRBV18 to TRBJ1-6, with D perhaps TRBD1 (6 bases). This CDR3 is 20 amino acids long. Germline V gives CDR1 KGHSH, CDR2 LQKENI. V shed 1 base and J shed 3 bases, with 22 bases lying between them. The CDR3: CASSPLPQGFDGYYNSPLHF. The DNA of the CDR3 is TGTGCCAGCTCACCACTCCCACAGGGCTTTGACGGCTACTATAATTCACCCCTCCACTTT.

V is TRBV6-1 and J is TRBJ1-4; D gene unclear. Per germline, CDR1 MNHNS and CDR2 SASEGT. This CDR3 has 11 residues. Trimming took 5 bases from V and 5 from J, leaving 3 bases between them. CDR3: CASSYNEKLFF. The CDR3 DNA is TGTGCCAGCAGTTACAATGAAAAACTGTTTTTT.

V gene TRBV6-6 combines with J gene TRBJ2-7, with 15 bases fitting TRBD2. The CDR3 spans 14 residues. V was clipped by 1 base and J by 11 bases; unmatched bases: 3. Looked up from germline, CDR1 is MNHNY and CDR2 is SVGAGI (reference sequence). CDR3 sequence reads: CASSYWTSGGAKYF. The CDR3 DNA is TGTGCCAGCAGTTACTGGACTAGCGGGGGGGCAAAGTACTTC.

The CDR3 DNA follows: TGTGCCAGCAGCCTCGGAGAGGGGAACACTGAAGCTTTCTTT. Its translation: CASSLGEGNTEAFF. This chain links TRBV7-3 with TRBJ1-1, with D unresolved. In germline, CDR1 is SGHTA, CDR2 FQGTGA. The V and J ends lost 5 bases and 1 base respectively, with 11 bases between them. The CDR3 is 14 residues long.

The V gene is TRBV5-5, the J gene TRBJ1-4; D is unresolved. Germline lookup yields CDR1 SGHKS and CDR2 YYEKEE (reference sequence). V dropped 0 bases and J dropped 1 base, with 10 bases sitting between them. The CDR3 contains 16 residues. The CDR3 is CASSLGFGLTNEKLFF. Here the CDR3 DNA reads TGTGCCAGCAGCTTGGGGTTCGGTTTAACTAATGAAAAACTGTTTTTT. Variable domain in full (rest from reference TRBV5-5 and TRBJ1-4): DAGVTQSPTHLIKTRGQQVTLRCSPISGHKSVSWYQQVLGQGPQFIFQYYEKEERGRGNFPDRFSARQFPNYSSELNVNALLLGDSALYLCASSLGFGLTNEKLFFGSGTQLSVL.

J is TRBJ1-5 and V is TRBV18; perhaps TRBD1 as D (6 bases). Germline V gene data show CDR1 as KGHSH and CDR2 as LQKENI. The CDR3 length is 14 residues. V dropped 5 bases and J dropped 5 bases, with 13 bases sitting between them. In DNA form, the CDR3 reads TGTGCCAGCTCAATGGGGGCGGGGGATCAGCCCCAGCATTTT. Amino acid sequence: CASSMGAGDQPQHF.

This clone is a singleton in its sample. This chain connects TRBV11-3 to TRBJ2-3, with a tentative D call TRBD1 (6 bases). Trimming left V 1 base short and J 1 base short, with 9 bases between. The CDR3 loop spans 15 amino acids. From germline, CDR1 is SGHNT and CDR2 YENEEA. The CDR3 protein is CASSLGGPGTDTQYF. Written as DNA, the CDR3 is TGTGCCAGCAGCTTAGGGGGGCCCGGCACAGATACGCAGTATTTT.

The chain links TRBV27 to TRBJ2-4, with D maybe TRBD2 (5 bases). The CDR3 is 16 amino acids. Trimming removed 1 base from V and 3 bases from J, with 13 bases in between. Germline V lookup: CDR1 MNHEY, CDR2 SMNVEV (reference sequence). The CDR3 loop reads CASSLYGESVKNIQYF. The DNA of the CDR3 is TGTGCCAGCAGTTTATACGGGGAGTCGGTCAAAAACATTCAGTACTTC.

This clone was seen only once. This same CDR3 is encoded by further DNA sequences in the sample. CDR3 sequence (DNA): TGTGCCAGCAGTCAAAGGAAAGGCTTGAACACTGAAGCTTTCTTT. Residues: CASSQRKGLNTEAFF. J is TRBJ1-1 and V is TRBV7-2; no clear D gene. Trimming stripped 6 bases from V and 0 bases from J, with 14 bases between. CDR3 length equals 15 residues. Germline V lookup: CDR1 SGHTA, CDR2 FQGNSA.

The chain couples TRBV6-1 to TRBJ2-2; possible D gene TRBD2, 5 bases. Germline V gene sequence: CDR1 MNHNS, CDR2 SASEGT. Trimming shortened V by 7 bases and J by 3 bases, and 9 bases separated the two germline ends. The CDR3 contains 13 residues. The CDR3 DNA is TGTGCCAGCACCCCGGGGTACACCGGGGAGCTGTTTTTT. It specifies CASTPGYTGELFF.

The genes are TRBV6-5 and TRBJ2-7; D is possibly TRBD1 or TRBD2 (5 bases each). Germline V gene data show CDR1 as MNHEY and CDR2 as SVGAGI. CDR3 length equals 15 residues. Trimming pared 0 bases from V and 3 bases from J, leaving 12 bases between. CDR3 coding DNA: TGTGCCAGCAGTTACTCGAAACCAGGGAGCTACGAGCAGTACTTC. Amino acids: CASSYSKPGSYEQYF.

This clone occurred once. The rearrangement joins TRBV19 to TRBJ2-7, with D possibly called TRBD1 or TRBD2 (6 bases each). Germline CDR1 reads LNHDA; CDR2 reads SQIVND (reference sequence). V was cut by 8 bases and J by 5 bases, with 13 bases left in between. The CDR3 has 12 residues. The CDR3 spells CASGGRWNEQYF. The CDR3 DNA reads as TGTGCCAGTGGGGGGCGCTGGAACGAGCAGTACTTC.

The chain joins TRBV7-2 to TRBJ2-3; 9 bases align to TRBD1. J lost 8 bases, V lost 1 base, and 7 bases had no gene match. Germline V gene lookup returns CDR1 SGHTA and CDR2 FQGNSA. The CDR3 spans 15 residues. The CDR3 here is CASSLGQGEGGTQYF. The CDR3 DNA sequence: TGTGCCAGCAGCTTAGGACAGGGGGAGGGAGGTACGCAGTATTTT. Full variable domain (outside the CDR3, taken from reference TRBV7-2 and TRBJ2-3): GAGVSQSPSNKVTEKGKDVELRCDPISGHTALYWYRQSLGQGLEFLIYFQGNSAPDKSGLPSDRFSAERTGGSVSTLTIQRTQQEDSAVYLCASSLGQGEGGTQYFGPGTRLTVL.

This chain uses TRBV2 with TRBJ2-1; the match to TRBD2 covers 10 bases. V lost 7 bases, J lost 7 bases, and 7 bases stayed unmatched. This CDR3 contains 14 residues. Germline loops: CDR1 SNHLY, CDR2 FYNNEI. The CDR3, as DNA: TGTGCCAGCACCAAGCGGGGGGGAACGAATGAGCAGTTCTTC. Its protein is CASTKRGGTNEQFF.

The chain's CDR3 is CASRDTNTGELFF. CDR3 in DNA: TGTGCCAGCAGGGACACTAACACCGGGGAGCTGTTTTTT. V gene TRBV6-1 combines with J gene TRBJ2-2, with a tentative D call TRBD1 (5 bases). The germline V gene has CDR1 MNHNS and CDR2 SASEGT. V was cut by 6 bases and J by 2 bases, with 7 bases left in between. CDR3 length equals 13 residues.

The chain couples TRBV2 to TRBJ1-4, with no clear D. The V gene's germline CDR1 is SNHLY and CDR2 FYNNEI. The CDR3 runs to 16 residues. V lost 3 bases to trimming and J lost 0 bases, with 11 bases between them. For the CDR3, the DNA is TGTGCCAGCAGTGATTCGGGTTTTGCAACTAATGAAAAACTGTTTTTT. It translates to CASSDSGFATNEKLFF.

V and J are TRBV6-5 and TRBJ1-2, with D uncertain. CDR1 and CDR2 from the germline V gene are MNHEY and SVGAGI. The CDR3 runs to 13 residues. V was pared by 0 bases and J by 9 bases, with 11 bases between. This chain's CDR3 is CASSYSIPGSYTF. The CDR3 DNA reads TGTGCCAGCAGTTACTCGATACCCGGCAGCTACACCTTC.

Notes on this clone: Other DNA sequences in this sample translate to the same CDR3. J is TRBJ2-3 and V is TRBV30, with D hard to call. This CDR3 comprises 15 residues. Trimming shortened V by 0 bases and J by 2 bases, and 12 bases separated the two germline ends. Germline loops: CDR1 GTSNPN, CDR2 SVGIG (reference sequence). CDR3 region: CAWSVSLGYTDTQYF. The CDR3 DNA reads TGTGCCTGGAGTGTATCTCTCGGCTACACAGATACGCAGTATTTT.

Comments on this clone: A read error may produce the germline difference seen at one junction end. This chain uses TRBV18 with TRBJ1-1; possible D gene TRBD1, 5 bases. Germline V lookup: CDR1 KGHSH, CDR2 LQKENI. The length of the CDR3 is 15 residues. CDR3 coding DNA: TGTGCCAGCTCACCACGGGACGGAGTGAAAACTGAAGCTTTCTTT. Residues: CASSPRDGVKTEAFF.

The chain carries TRBV7-8 and TRBJ1-2; D not resolved. There are 13 residues in the CDR3. Per the germline V gene, CDR1 is SGHVS and CDR2 is FQNEAQ. The germline V and J ends were trimmed by 1 base and 4 bases, with 7 bases remaining between them. CDR3 sequence reads: CASSLDRGYGYTF. As DNA, the CDR3 is TGTGCCAGCAGCTTAGACAGAGGCTATGGCTACACCTTC.